This T cell receptor (beta chain) was recovered during a study of Ad26.COV2.S vaccination and SARS-CoV-2 variants. About the research overall: Once or twice, 56 days apart, Ad26.COV2.S was delivered intramuscularly.

TCRdb's table, derived via immunoSEQ multiplex PCR, lists solely in-frame clones and lacks some. The sample has 300,000 to 500,000 clones, around 85% seen once. The treatment is: roughly 20 received Ad26.COV2.S at low or high dose, single or two shots; several received placebo; per-sample allocation not given. Material that was analyzed had been drawn on day 63 after the first vaccine or placebo injection. The donor was a Boston adult aged 18-55 years. The source was peripheral blood, collected in a trial of Ad26.COV2.S vaccine versus placebo. This TCR was recovered from a person between 18 and 65 years old who received the Ad26.COV2.S COVID-19 vaccine or a placebo.

Here the CDR3 DNA reads TGCGCCAGCAGCCAAGAGTCGGAGGCAGGGACGTACGAGCAGTACTTC. Its translation is CASSQESEAGTYEQYF. V gene TRBV4-3 combines with J gene TRBJ2-7; D tentatively fits TRBD1 or TRBD2 (5 bases each). V was clipped by 0 bases and J by 4 bases, with 16 bases between them. Germline-derived CDR1 and CDR2 are LGHNA and YSLEER. The CDR3 length is 16 residues.